In its sample, the clone carrying this T cell receptor beta chain was seen once. What it binds is not known. The data were obtained in a study of cytomegalovirus exposure and HLA in healthy donors. Across the study: In an earlier analysis, almost 120 million unique TCR beta sequences were found from approximately 190 million T cells.

It was with 60 Vbeta and 13 Jbeta primers that the PCR ran. In the authors' workflow: Later reanalysis found roughly 80 million unique TCR beta chains, around 9.9 million of them shared. Produced via immunoSEQ multiplex PCR; TCRdb's table is partial and in-frame only. Clone size and the V and J calls come from that table; the DNA yielded D and trimming. The sample consists of approximately 70,000 clones, roughly four fifths of them appearing once. V dropped 4 bases and J dropped 8 bases, with 17 bases sitting between them. This CDR3 comprises 15 residues. CDR1 is SEHNR, CDR2 FQNEAQ, per germline (reference sequence). Overall study findings and caveats: Rare TCR sequences predominated, though certain public TCRs were found in many donors. Reports indicate that TCR beta sequences accurately predicted the HLA-A and HLA-B alleles of most subjects.

The chain recombines TRBV7-9 with TRBJ1-4, with D unresolved. The receptor comes from a man aged 45 to 65 in good health and CMV-seronegative. The sequenced sample was PBMCs. CDR3 in DNA: TGTGCCAGCAGCTCCCACGCGGGTGTTGGGGAAAAACTGTTTTTT. Protein product: CASSSHAGVGEKLFF.